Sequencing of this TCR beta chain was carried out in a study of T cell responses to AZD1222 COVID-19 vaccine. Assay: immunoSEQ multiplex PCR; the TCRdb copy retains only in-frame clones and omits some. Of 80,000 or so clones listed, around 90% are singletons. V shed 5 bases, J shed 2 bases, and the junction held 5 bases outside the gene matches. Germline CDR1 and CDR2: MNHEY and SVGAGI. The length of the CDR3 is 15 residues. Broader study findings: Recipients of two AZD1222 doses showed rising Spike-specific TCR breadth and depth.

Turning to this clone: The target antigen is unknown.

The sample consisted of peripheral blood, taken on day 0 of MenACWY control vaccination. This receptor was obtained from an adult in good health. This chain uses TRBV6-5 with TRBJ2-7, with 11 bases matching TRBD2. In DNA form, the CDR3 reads TGTGCCAGCAGTAGGATAGCGGGGGGGCCCTACGAGCAGTACTTC. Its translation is CASSRIAGGPYEQYF.